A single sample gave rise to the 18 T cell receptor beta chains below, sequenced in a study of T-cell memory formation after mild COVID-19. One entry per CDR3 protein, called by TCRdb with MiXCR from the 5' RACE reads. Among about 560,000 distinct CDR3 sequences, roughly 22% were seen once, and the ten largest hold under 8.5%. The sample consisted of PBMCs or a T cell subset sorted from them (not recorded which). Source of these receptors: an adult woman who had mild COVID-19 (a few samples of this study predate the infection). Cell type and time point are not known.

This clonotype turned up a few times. CDR3 in DNA: TGTGCCAGCAGTTTCAACCAGTTCGGGGGCCGAGAGACCCAGTACTTC. It translates to CASSFNQFGGRETQYF. The rearrangement uses TRBV6-5 and TRBJ2-5; D assignment may be TRBD1 or TRBD2 (6 bases each). CDR3 length: 16 amino acids. The V gene lost 4 bases and the J gene lost 4 bases, with 19 bases spanning the gap. Germline V gives CDR1 MNHEY, CDR2 SVGAGI.

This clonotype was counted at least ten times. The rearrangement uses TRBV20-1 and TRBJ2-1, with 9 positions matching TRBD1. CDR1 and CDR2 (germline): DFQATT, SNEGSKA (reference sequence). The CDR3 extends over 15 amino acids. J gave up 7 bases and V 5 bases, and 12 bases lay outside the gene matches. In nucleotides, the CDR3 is TGCAGTGCTGACTCCACCGGGACAGGGCTAAATGAGCAGTTCTTC. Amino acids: CSADSTGTGLNEQFF.

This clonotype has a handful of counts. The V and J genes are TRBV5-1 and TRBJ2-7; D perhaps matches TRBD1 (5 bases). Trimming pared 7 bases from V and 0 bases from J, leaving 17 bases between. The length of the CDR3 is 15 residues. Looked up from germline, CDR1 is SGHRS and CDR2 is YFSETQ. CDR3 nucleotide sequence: TGCGCCAGCGCGCCGACAGTCGCTTCCTCCTACGAGCAGTACTTC. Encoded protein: CASAPTVASSYEQYF. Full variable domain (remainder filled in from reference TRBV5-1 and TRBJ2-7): KAGVTQTPRYLIKTRGQQVTLSCSPISGHRSVSWYQQTPGQGLQFLFEYFSETQRNKGNFPGRFSGRQFSNSRSEMNVSTLELGDSALYLCASAPTVASSYEQYFGPGTRLTVT.

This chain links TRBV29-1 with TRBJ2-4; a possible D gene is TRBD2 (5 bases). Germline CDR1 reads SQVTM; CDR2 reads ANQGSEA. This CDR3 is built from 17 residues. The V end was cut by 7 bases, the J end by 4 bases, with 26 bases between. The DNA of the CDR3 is TGCAGCGCCCAAGCTAGTATCGAGCCTAGCCCGAAAAACATTCAGTACTTC. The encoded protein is CSAQASIEPSPKNIQYF.

The CDR3 DNA follows: TGTGCCTGGAGTGTCTCAGGTGAAAAACTGTTTTTT. Protein: CAWSVSGEKLFF. This chain uses TRBV30 with TRBJ1-4; D remains unclear. The CDR3 has 12 residues. Germline assignment: CDR1 GTSNPN and CDR2 SVGIG (reference sequence). V was pared by 0 bases and J by 7 bases, with 6 bases between. The whole variable domain, remainder taken from reference TRBV30 and TRBJ1-4, is SQTIHQWPATLVQPVGSPLSLECTVEGTSNPNLYWYRQAAGRGLQLLFYSVGIGQISSEVPQNLSASRPQDRQFILSSKKLLLSDSGFYLCAWSVSGEKLFFGSGTQLSVL.

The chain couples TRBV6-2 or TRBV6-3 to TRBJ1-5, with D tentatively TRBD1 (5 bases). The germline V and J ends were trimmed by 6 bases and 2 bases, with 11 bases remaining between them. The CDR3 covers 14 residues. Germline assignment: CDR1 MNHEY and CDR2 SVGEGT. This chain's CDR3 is CASRYTTGNQPQHF. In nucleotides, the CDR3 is TGTGCCAGCAGATATACGACAGGCAATCAGCCCCAGCATTTT.

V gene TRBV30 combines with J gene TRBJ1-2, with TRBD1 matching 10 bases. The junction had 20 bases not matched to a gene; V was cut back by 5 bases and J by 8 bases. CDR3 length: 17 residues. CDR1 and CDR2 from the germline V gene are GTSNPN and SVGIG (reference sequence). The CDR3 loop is CAWVHGTGELYAFGYTF. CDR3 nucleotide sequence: TGTGCCTGGGTCCATGGGACAGGGGAATTATACGCCTTCGGCTACACCTTC.

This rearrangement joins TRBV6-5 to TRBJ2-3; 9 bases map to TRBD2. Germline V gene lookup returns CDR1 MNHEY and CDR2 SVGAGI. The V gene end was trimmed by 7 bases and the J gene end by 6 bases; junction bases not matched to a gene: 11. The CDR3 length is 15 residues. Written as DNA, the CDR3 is TGTGCCAGCACCCCGGGGGCGGGGGGGCGTGATACGCAGTATTTT. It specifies CASTPGAGGRDTQYF.

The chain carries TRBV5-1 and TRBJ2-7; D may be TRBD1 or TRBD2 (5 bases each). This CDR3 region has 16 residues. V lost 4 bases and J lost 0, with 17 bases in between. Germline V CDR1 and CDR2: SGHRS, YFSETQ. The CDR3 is CASSIYPGHSSYEQYF. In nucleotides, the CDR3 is TGCGCCAGCAGCATCTACCCGGGGCATAGCTCCTACGAGCAGTACTTC.

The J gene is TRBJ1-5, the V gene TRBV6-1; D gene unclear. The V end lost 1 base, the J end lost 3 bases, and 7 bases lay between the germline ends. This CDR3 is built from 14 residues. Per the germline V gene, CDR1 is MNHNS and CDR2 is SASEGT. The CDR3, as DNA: TGTGCCAGCAGTGAAGTGGGCATCAATCAGCCCCAGCATTTT. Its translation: CASSEVGINQPQHF.

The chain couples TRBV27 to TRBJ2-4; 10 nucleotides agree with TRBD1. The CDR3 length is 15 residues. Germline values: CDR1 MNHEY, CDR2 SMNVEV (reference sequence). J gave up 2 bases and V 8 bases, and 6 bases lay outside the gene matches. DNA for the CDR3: TGTGCCAGCGGGCGGACAGGGGGTTCCAAAAACATTCAGTACTTC. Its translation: CASGRTGGSKNIQYF.

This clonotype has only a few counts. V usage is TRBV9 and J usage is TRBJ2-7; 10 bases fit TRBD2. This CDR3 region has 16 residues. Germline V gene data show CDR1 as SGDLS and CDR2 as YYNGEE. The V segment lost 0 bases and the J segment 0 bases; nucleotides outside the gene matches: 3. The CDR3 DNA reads TGTGCCAGCAGCGTAGGGCTAGCGGGGGACTCCTACGAGCAGTACTTC. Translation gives CASSVGLAGDSYEQYF.

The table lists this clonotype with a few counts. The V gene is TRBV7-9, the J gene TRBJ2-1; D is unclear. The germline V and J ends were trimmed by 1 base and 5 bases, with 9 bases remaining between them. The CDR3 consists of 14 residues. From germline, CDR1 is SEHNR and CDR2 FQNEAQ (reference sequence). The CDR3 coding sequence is TGTGCCAGCAGCTTAGTATTCTCAAACAATGAGCAGTTCTTC. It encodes CASSLVFSNNEQFF.

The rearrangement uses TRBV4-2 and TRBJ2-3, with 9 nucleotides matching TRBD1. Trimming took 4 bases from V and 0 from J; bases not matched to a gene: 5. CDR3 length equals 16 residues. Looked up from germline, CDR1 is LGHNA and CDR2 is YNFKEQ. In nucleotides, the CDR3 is TGTGCCAGCAGCCGGGACAGGGCATCTAGCACAGATACGCAGTATTTT. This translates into CASSRDRASSTDTQYF.

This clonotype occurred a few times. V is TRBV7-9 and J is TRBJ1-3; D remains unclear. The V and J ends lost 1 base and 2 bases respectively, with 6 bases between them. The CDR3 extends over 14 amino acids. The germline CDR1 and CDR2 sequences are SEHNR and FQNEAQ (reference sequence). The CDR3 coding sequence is TGTGCCAGCAGCTTAGAACCTACTGGAAACACCATATATTTT. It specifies CASSLEPTGNTIYF.

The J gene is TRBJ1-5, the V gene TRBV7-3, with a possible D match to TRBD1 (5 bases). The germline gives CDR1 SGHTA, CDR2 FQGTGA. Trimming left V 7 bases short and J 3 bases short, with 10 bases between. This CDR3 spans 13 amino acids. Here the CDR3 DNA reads TGTGCCAGCACCCGACAGCCCAATCAGCCCCAGCATTTT. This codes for CASTRQPNQPQHF. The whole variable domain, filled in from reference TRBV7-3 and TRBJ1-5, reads GAGVSQTPSNKVTEKGKYVELRCDPISGHTALYWYRQSLGQGPEFLIYFQGTGAADDSGLPNDRFFAVRPEGSVSTLKIQRTERGDSAVYLCASTRQPNQPQHFGDGTRLSIL.

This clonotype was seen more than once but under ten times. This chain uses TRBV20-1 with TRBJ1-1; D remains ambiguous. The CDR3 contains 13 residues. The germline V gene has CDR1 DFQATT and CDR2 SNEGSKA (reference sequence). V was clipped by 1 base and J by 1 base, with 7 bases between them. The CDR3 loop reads CSARGLGNTEAFF. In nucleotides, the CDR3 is TGCAGTGCTAGAGGACTTGGGAACACTGAAGCTTTCTTT.

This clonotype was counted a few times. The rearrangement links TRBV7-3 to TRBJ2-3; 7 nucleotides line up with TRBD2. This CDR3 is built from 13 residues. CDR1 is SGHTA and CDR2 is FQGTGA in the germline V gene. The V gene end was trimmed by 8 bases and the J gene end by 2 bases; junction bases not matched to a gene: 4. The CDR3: CASRAGSTDTQYF. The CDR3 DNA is TGTGCCAGCCGAGCGGGGTCCACAGATACGCAGTATTTT.